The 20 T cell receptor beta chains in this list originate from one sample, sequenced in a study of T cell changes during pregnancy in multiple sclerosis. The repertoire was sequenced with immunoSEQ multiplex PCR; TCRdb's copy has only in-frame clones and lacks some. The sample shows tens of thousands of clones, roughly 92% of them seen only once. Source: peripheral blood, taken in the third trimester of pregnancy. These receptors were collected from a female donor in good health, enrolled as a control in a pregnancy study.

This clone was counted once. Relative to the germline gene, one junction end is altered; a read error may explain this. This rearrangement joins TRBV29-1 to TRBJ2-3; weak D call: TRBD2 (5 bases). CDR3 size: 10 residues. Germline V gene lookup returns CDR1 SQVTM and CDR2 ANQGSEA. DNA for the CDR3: TGCAGCGTTGTACTAGATGCGCAGTATTTT. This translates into CSVVLDAQYF.

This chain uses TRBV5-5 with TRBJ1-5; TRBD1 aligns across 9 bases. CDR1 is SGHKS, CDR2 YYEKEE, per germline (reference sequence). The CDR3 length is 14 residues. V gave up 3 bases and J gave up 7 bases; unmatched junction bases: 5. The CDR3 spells CASSWGQGRQPQHF. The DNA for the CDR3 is TGTGCCAGCAGCTGGGGACAGGGTAGACAGCCCCAGCATTTT. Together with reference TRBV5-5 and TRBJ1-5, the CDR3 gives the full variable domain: DAGVTQSPTHLIKTRGQQVTLRCSPISGHKSVSWYQQVLGQGPQFIFQYYEKEERGRGNFPDRFSARQFPNYSSELNVNALLLGDSALYLCASSWGQGRQPQHFGDGTRLSIL.

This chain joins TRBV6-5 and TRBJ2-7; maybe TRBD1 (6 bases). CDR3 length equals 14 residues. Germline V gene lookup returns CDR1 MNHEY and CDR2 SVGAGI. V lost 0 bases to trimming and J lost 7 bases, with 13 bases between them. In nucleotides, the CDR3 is TGTGCCAGCAGTTACTCTACAGCAACAGGGGAGCAGTACTTC. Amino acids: CASSYSTATGEQYF.

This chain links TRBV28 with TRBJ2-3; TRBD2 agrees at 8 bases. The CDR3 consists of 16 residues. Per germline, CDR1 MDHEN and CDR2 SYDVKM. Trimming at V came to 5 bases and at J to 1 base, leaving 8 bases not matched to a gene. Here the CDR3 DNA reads TGTGCCAGCAGTCCCCCGGGACTAGGAGGCACAGATACGCAGTATTTT. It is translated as CASSPPGLGGTDTQYF. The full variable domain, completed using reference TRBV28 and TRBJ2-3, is DVKVTQSSRYLVKRTGEKVFLECVQDMDHENMFWYRQDPGLGLRLIYFSYDVKMKEKGDIPEGYSVSREKKERFSLILESASTNQTSMYLCASSPPGLGGTDTQYFGPGTRLTVL.

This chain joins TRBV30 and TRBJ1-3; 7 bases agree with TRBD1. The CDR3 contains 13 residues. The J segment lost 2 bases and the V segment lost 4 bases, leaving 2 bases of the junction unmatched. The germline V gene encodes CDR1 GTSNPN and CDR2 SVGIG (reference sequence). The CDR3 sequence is CAWNRGTGNTIYF. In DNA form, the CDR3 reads TGTGCCTGGAACAGGGGAACTGGAAACACCATATATTTT.

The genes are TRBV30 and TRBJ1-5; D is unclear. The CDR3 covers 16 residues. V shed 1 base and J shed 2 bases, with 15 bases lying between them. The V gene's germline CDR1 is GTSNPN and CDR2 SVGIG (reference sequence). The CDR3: CAWSAEALNGNQPQHF. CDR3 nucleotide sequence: TGTGCCTGGAGTGCAGAGGCCCTTAATGGCAATCAGCCCCAGCATTTT.

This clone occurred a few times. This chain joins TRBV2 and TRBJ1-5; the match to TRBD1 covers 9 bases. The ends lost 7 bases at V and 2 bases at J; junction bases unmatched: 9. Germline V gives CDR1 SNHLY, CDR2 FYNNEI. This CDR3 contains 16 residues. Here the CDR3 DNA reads TGTGCCAGCACCCCGGGACAGGGTGACCGCAATCAGCCCCAGCATTTT. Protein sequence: CASTPGQGDRNQPQHF.

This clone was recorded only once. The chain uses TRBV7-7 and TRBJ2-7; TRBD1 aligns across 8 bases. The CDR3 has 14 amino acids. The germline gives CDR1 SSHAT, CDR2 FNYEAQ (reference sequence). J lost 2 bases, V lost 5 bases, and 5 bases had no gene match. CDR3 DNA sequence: TGTGCCAGCAGCCCGGACAGGGAGGCCTACGAGCAGTACTTC. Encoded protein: CASSPDREAYEQYF. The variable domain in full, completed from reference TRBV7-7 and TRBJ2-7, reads GAGVSQSPRYKVTKRGQDVTLRCDPISSHATLYWYQQALGQGPEFLTYFNYEAQPDKSGLPSDRFSAERPEGSISTLTIQRTEQRDSAMYRCASSPDREAYEQYFGPGTRLTVT.

The CDR3 bases are TGTGCCAGCAGCTCAGGGTTGCAGCCCCAGCATTTT. Amino acids: CASSSGLQPQHF. V is TRBV28 and J is TRBJ1-5, with TRBD1 as a possible D gene (5 bases). The V and J ends lost 6 bases and 7 bases respectively, with 10 bases between them. The V gene's germline CDR1 is MDHEN and CDR2 SYDVKM. The CDR3 totals 12 residues.

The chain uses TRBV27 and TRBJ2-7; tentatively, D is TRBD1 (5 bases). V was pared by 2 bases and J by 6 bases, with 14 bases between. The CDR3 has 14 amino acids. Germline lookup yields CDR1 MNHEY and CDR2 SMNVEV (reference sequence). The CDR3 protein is CASSLQGRWGEQYF. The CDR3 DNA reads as TGTGCCAGCAGTTTACAGGGCCGTTGGGGCGAGCAGTACTTC.

For the CDR3, the DNA is TGCAGCGTTGGGGGCTTACAGGGTGGCACTGAAGCTTTCTTT. This sequence encodes CSVGGLQGGTEAFF. J is TRBJ1-1 and V is TRBV29-1, with a possible D match to TRBD1 (6 bases). Germline CDR1 and CDR2: SQVTM and ANQGSEA. Trimming left V 4 bases short and J 4 bases short, with 16 bases between. The CDR3 consists of 14 residues.

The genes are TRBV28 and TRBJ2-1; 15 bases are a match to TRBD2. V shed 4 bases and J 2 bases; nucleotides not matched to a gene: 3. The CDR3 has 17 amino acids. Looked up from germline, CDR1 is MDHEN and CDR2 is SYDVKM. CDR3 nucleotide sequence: TGTGCCAGCAGTTATAGGACTAGCGGGGGGGCCTACAATGAGCAGTTCTTC. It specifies CASSYRTSGGAYNEQFF. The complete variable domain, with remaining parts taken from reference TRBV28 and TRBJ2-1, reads DVKVTQSSRYLVKRTGEKVFLECVQDMDHENMFWYRQDPGLGLRLIYFSYDVKMKEKGDIPEGYSVSREKKERFSLILESASTNQTSMYLCASSYRTSGGAYNEQFFGPGTRLTVL.

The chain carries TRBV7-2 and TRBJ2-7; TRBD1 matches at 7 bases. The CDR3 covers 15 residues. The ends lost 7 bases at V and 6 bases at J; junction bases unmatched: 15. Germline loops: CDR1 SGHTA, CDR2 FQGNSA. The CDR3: CASTTATGTNGEQYF. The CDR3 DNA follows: TGTGCCAGCACCACGGCGACAGGGACGAATGGCGAGCAGTACTTC.

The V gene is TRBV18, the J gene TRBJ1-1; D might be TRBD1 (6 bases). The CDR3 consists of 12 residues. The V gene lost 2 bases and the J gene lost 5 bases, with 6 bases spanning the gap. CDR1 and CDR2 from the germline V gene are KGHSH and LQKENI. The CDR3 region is CASSPGQTEAFF. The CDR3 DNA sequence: TGTGCCAGCTCACCAGGACAGACTGAAGCTTTCTTT.

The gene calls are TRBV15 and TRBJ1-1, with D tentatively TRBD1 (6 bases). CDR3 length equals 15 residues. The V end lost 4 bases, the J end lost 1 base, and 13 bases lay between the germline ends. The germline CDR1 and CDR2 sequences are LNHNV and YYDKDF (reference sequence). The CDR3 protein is CATSKELGANTEAFF. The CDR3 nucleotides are TGTGCCACCAGCAAGGAGTTGGGGGCGAACACTGAAGCTTTCTTT.

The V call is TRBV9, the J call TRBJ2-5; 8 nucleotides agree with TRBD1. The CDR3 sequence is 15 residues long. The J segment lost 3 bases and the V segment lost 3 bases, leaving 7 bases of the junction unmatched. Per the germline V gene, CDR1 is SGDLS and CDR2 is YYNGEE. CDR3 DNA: TGTGCCAGCAGCGCCGGACAGGGTCGCGAAGAGACCCAGTACTTC. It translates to CASSAGQGREETQYF.

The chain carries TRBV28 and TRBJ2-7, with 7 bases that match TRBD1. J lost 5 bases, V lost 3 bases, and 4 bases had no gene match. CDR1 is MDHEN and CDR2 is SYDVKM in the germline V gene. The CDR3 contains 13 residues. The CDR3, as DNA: TGTGCCAGCAGTTTTGGGCAGGGGGACGAGCAGTACTTC. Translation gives CASSFGQGDEQYF.

The CDR3: CASSPPVEAGVQETQYF. In DNA form, the CDR3 reads TGTGCCAGCTCACCGCCGGTGGAGGCGGGGGTCCAAGAGACCCAGTACTTC. This chain links TRBV18 with TRBJ2-5, with 7 bases fitting TRBD2. CDR1 is KGHSH and CDR2 is LQKENI in the germline V gene. V shed 3 bases and J 1 base; nucleotides not matched to a gene: 11. CDR3 size: 17 residues.

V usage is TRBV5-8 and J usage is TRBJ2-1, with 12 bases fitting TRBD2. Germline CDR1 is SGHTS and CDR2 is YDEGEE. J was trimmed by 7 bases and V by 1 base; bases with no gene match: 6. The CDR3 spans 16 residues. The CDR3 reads CASSLFGTSGRNEQFF. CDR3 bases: TGTGCCAGCAGCTTGTTTGGGACTAGCGGGCGGAATGAGCAGTTCTTC.

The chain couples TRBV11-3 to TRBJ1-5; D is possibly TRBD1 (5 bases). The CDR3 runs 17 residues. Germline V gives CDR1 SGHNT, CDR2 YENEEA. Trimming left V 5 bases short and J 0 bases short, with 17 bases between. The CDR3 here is CASSPARGVYSNQPQHF. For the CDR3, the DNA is TGTGCCAGCAGCCCAGCTAGGGGCGTTTATAGCAATCAGCCCCAGCATTTT.